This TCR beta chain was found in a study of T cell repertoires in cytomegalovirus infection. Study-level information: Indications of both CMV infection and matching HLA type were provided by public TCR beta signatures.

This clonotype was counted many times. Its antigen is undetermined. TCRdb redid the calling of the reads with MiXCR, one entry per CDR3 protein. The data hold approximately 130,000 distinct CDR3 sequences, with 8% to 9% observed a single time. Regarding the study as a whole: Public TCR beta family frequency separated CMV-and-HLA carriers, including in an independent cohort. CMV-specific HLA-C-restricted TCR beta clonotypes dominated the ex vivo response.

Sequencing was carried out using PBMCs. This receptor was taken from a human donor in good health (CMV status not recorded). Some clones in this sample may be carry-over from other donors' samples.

The CDR3 sequence is CASSPRGQQGFF. The CDR3 region has the DNA TGTGCCAGCTCACCAAGGGGGCAACAAGGGTTCTTT. This chain joins TRBV18 and TRBJ1-1; 7 nucleotides line up with TRBD1. Germline CDR1 KGHSH, CDR2 LQKENI. Trimming took 2 bases from V and 14 from J; bases not matched to a gene: 8. The CDR3 extends over 12 amino acids.